Below, one TCR beta chain is given with its context. Some clones are missing from TCRdb's copy, which holds only in-frame ones; the method was immunoSEQ multiplex PCR. The sample shows about 270,000 clones, roughly 91% of them seen only once. The sample is drawn from a study of blood T cell repertoires in COVID-19. Study as a whole: Acute and convalescent COVID-19 specimens originated in the United States, Italy and Spain.

In germline, CDR1 is GTSNPN, CDR2 SVGIG (reference sequence). The V gene lost 2 bases and the J gene lost 5 bases, with 12 bases spanning the gap. The CDR3 is made up of 13 amino acids. Source material: PBMCs or T cells enriched from blood (not recorded which). This TCR derives from a woman between 55 and 75 years old in a cohort exposed to, infected with or recovered from COVID-19 (not recorded which). The genes are TRBV30 and TRBJ2-5, with D maybe TRBD1 (7 bases). CDR3 sequence: CAWSQGGLETQYF. For the CDR3, the DNA is TGTGCCTGGAGTCAGGGGGGCCTGGAGACCCAGTACTTC.